Below, 9 T cell receptor beta chains from the same sample are listed, as sequenced in a study of T cells in localized non-small cell lung cancer. TCRdb's table, derived via immunoSEQ multiplex PCR, lists solely in-frame clones and lacks some. The sample has fewer than 2,000 clones, 22% seen once. Material: normal lung tissue next to the tumor, obtained before any cancer treatment. These receptor sequences come from a woman between 35 and 75 years old with stage I lung adenocarcinoma.

This clone was detected a few times. This chain joins TRBV6-8 and TRBJ1-1; unclear D gene. This CDR3 has 13 residues. Trimming shortened V by 4 bases and J by 3 bases, and 9 bases separated the two germline ends. Per germline, CDR1 MNHGY and CDR2 SAAAGT. CDR3 residues: CASSSDRHTEAFF. CDR3 nucleotides: TGTGCCAGCAGTTCTGATCGTCACACTGAAGCTTTCTTT.

CDR3 sequence: CASSLGVSGNTIYF. DNA for the CDR3: TGTGCCAGCAGCTTAGGCGTTTCTGGAAACACCATATATTTT. V gene TRBV11-3 combines with J gene TRBJ1-3; no firm D call. V dropped 1 base and J dropped 1 base, with 5 bases sitting between them. Germline loops: CDR1 SGHNT, CDR2 YENEEA. This CDR3 region has 14 residues. The whole variable domain, remainder taken from reference TRBV11-3 and TRBJ1-3, is EAGVVQSPRYKIIEKKQPVAFWCNPISGHNTLYWYLQNLGQGPELLIRYENEEAVDDSQLPKDRFSAERLKGVDSTLKIQPAELGDSAVYLCASSLGVSGNTIYFGEGSWLTVV.

The J gene is TRBJ1-5, the V gene TRBV6-8, with a possible D match to TRBD1 (5 bases). The CDR3 is made up of 16 amino acids. Trimming pared 6 bases from V and 2 bases from J, leaving 17 bases between. Germline V gives CDR1 MNHGY, CDR2 SAAAGT. The CDR3 sequence is CASRSGLAGGNQPQHF. In DNA, the CDR3 is TGTGCCAGCAGATCAGGGCTGGCGGGCGGCAATCAGCCCCAGCATTTT.

V is TRBV11-3 and J is TRBJ2-2; D is uncertain. The CDR3 runs to 17 residues. The V gene's germline CDR1 is SGHNT and CDR2 YENEEA. V was pared by 0 bases and J by 0 bases, with 11 bases between. The CDR3 DNA is TGTGCCAGCAGCTTAGAGGTGACTGGCACGAACACCGGGGAGCTGTTTTTT. It is translated as CASSLEVTGTNTGELFF.

The gene calls are TRBV30 and TRBJ2-7; 10 bases fit TRBD1. Germline CDR1 is GTSNPN and CDR2 is SVGIG (reference sequence). Trimming removed 2 bases from V and 3 bases from J; junction bases left unmatched: 7. This CDR3 comprises 15 residues. The CDR3 coding sequence is TGTGCCTGGAGTAGGGGGACAGGGGTTTACTACGAGCAGTACTTC. Its protein is CAWSRGTGVYYEQYF.

This clone is labeled medium-sized. The rearrangement links TRBV11-3 to TRBJ1-6, with 9 bases that match TRBD1. The germline V gene has CDR1 SGHNT and CDR2 YENEEA. CDR3 length equals 20 residues. The junction had 28 bases not matched to a gene; V was cut back by 5 bases and J by 14 bases. CDR3 sequence reads: CASSQPTNRNPGQGRTTLHF. The DNA for the CDR3 is TGTGCCAGCAGCCAACCTACGAATCGAAATCCGGGACAGGGCCGGACAACCCTCCACTTT.

This clone is large in the sample. The chain recombines TRBV19 with TRBJ2-1; unclear D gene. V was trimmed by 2 bases and J by 3 bases, leaving 8 bases between them. Germline V gene sequence: CDR1 LNHDA, CDR2 SQIVND (reference sequence). The CDR3 spans 14 residues. This chain's CDR3 is CASSIYSDYNEQFF. DNA of the CDR3: TGTGCCAGTAGTATATATTCCGACTACAATGAGCAGTTCTTC.

The chain is built from TRBV11-3 and TRBJ2-7; 13 bases match TRBD2. The CDR3 has 20 residues. With V trimmed by 2 bases and J by 2 bases, 15 bases remained unmatched. The germline CDR1 and CDR2 sequences are SGHNT and YENEEA. Here the CDR3 reads CASSLPRGLAGAPRAYEQYF. For the CDR3, the DNA is TGTGCCAGCAGCTTACCCCGAGGACTAGCGGGGGCGCCTAGGGCCTACGAGCAGTACTTC.

The chain joins TRBV9 to TRBJ1-2; maybe TRBD1 (5 bases). The germline CDR1 and CDR2 sequences are SGDLS and YYNGEE. This CDR3 spans 16 amino acids. Trimming took 4 bases from V and 2 from J, leaving 18 bases between them. DNA of the CDR3: TGTGCCAGCAGCTCCCAGGGCCGGGACGGGAACTATGGCTACACCTTC. This sequence encodes CASSSQGRDGNYGYTF.